What follows is one T cell receptor beta chain and its context. This sample stems from a study of CD8+CD57+ T cells in acquired aplastic anemia. The CDR3 length is 15 residues. V lost 8 bases and J lost 4; bases outside the gene matches: 17. Per the germline V gene, CDR1 is SQVTM and CDR2 is ANQGSEA. Genomic DNA provided the template from which TCR beta VDJ and CDR3 profiles were obtained. TCRdb itself ran the reads through MiXCR, one entry per CDR3 protein. Of 150,000 to 180,000 distinct CDR3 sequences listed, roughly 49% are singletons. Patients picked for sequencing had shown CD8+CD57+ cell expansion detected by flow cytometry.

The chain combines TRBV29-1 with TRBJ2-7; 7 bases line up with TRBD1. Sequenced input: sorted CD4+, CD8+, or CD8+CD57+ T cells (not recorded which) from PBMCs. This clonotype was obtained from a human donor with aplastic anemia. The CDR3 sequence: CSMDWGQDRAYEQYF. The CDR3 DNA follows: TGCAGCATGGATTGGGGGCAAGACAGGGCGTACGAGCAGTACTTC.